This T cell receptor beta chain was identified in a study of post-analysis software for immune sequencing data. In the study overall: Several disease courses (relapsing-remitting, secondary progressive and progressive-relapsing) of multiple sclerosis were included.

Details on this clonotype: Antigen: not known.

Unique molecular identifiers were carried by the TCR beta cDNA libraries. From the PCR reads, TCRdb called clonotypes with MiXCR, one entry per CDR3 protein. The sample contains roughly 580,000 distinct CDR3 sequences, roughly 40% of which appear only once. Study findings and constraints: Strong co-clustering by F measure was evident for samples that had been prepared in the same batch. The five TRBV segments detected at higher frequency in patients than in controls included TRBV5-6, TRBV5-1 and TRBV20-1.

The CDR3 contains 14 residues. Trimming at V came to 8 bases and at J to 5 bases, leaving 9 bases not matched to a gene. Per the germline V gene, CDR1 is SNHLY and CDR2 is FYNNEI. The TCR sequence derives from a girl aged 5-17 years with multiple sclerosis. The J gene is TRBJ2-7, the V gene TRBV2, with TRBD1 matching 10 bases. The sample consisted of blood. In DNA form, the CDR3 reads TGTGCCAGCGAAAAGGGACAGGGGTTTAACGAGCAGTACTTC. Translating it yields CASEKGQGFNEQYF.